Presented here are 23 T cell receptor beta chains from one specimen sequenced in a study of T cells in localized non-small cell lung cancer. Libraries were prepared by immunoSEQ multiplex PCR; TCRdb keeps only in-frame clonotypes and omits some of them. This table holds under 35,000 clones, around 92% found once. This specimen was peripheral blood mononuclear cells, taken before any cancer treatment. The receptors come from a woman between 40 and 69 years old with stage III lung adenocarcinoma.

V usage is TRBV18 and J usage is TRBJ2-5; D ambiguous. Per the germline V gene, CDR1 is KGHSH and CDR2 is LQKENI. Trimming left V 3 bases short and J 5 bases short, with 10 bases between. CDR3 size: 13 residues. The CDR3 DNA reads as TGTGCCAGCTCACCCGGCTTCGGGGAGACCCAGTACTTC. Its translation: CASSPGFGETQYF.

V is TRBV5-6 and J is TRBJ1-2; maybe TRBD1 (5 bases). V lost 1 base, J lost 2 bases, and 15 bases lay in between. The germline CDR1 and CDR2 sequences are SGHDT and YYEEEE. The CDR3 has 16 residues. CDR3 amino acids: CASSLIRGNMNYGYTF. CDR3 sequence (DNA): TGTGCCAGCAGCTTGATACGGGGGAATATGAACTATGGCTACACCTTC. The variable domain in full, completed from reference TRBV5-6 and TRBJ1-2, reads DAGVTQSPTHLIKTRGQQVTLRCSPKSGHDTVSWYQQALGQGPQFIFQYYEEEERQRGNFPDRFSGHQFPNYSSELNVNALLLGDSALYLCASSLIRGNMNYGYTFGSGTRLTVV.

The chain links TRBV10-3 to TRBJ1-2, with unresolved D. Germline V gives CDR1 ENHRY, CDR2 SYGVKD. Trimming took off 0 bases at V and 5 bases at J, with 7 bases between the two ends. The CDR3 is 13 residues long. The CDR3 bases are TGTGCCATCAGTGAGTCGTTGCCTTATGGCTACACCTTC. Encoded protein: CAISESLPYGYTF.

The CDR3 loop reads CAWRPTRLAGGTGELFF. The CDR3 DNA follows: TGTGCCTGGAGACCGACGAGGCTAGCGGGAGGCACCGGGGAGCTGTTTTTT. The chain is built from TRBV30 and TRBJ2-2; 11 bases line up with TRBD2. Germline loops: CDR1 GTSNPN, CDR2 SVGIG (reference sequence). After removal of 3 bases from V and 4 bases from J, the junction contained 10 bases not matched to a gene. The CDR3 has 17 amino acids.

This CDR3 is CAIGRTGGDGYTF. In DNA, the CDR3 is TGTGCCATCGGTAGGACAGGGGGGGATGGCTACACCTTC. The rearrangement links TRBV10-3 to TRBJ1-2, with TRBD1 matching 10 bases. This CDR3 region has 13 residues. Looked up from germline, CDR1 is ENHRY and CDR2 is SYGVKD. J lost 6 bases, V lost 8 bases, and 6 bases had no gene match.

This clone was seen once. The chain recombines TRBV5-4 with TRBJ2-2; D ambiguous. Trimming removed 0 bases from V and 1 base from J, with 7 bases in between. Germline CDR1 is SGHNT and CDR2 is YYREEE (reference sequence). There are 15 residues in the CDR3. The CDR3 coding sequence is TGTGCCAGCAGCTTGGACGGTTTGAACACCGGGGAGCTGTTTTTT. Its protein is CASSLDGLNTGELFF.

The chain recombines TRBV7-6 with TRBJ1-5, with D tentatively TRBD1 (6 bases). The CDR3 consists of 15 residues. V lost 1 base and J 5 bases, leaving 12 bases between the germline ends. Germline CDR1 and CDR2: SGHVS and FNYEAQ. For the CDR3, the DNA is TGTGCCAGCAGCTTAGAACAGGGCGGGGATCAGCCCCAGCATTTT. Protein: CASSLEQGGDQPQHF.

J is TRBJ2-7 and V is TRBV2; no clear D. The CDR3 is made up of 12 amino acids. The ends were cut back, 10 bases at V and 0 bases at J, with 10 bases in the middle. The germline V gene encodes CDR1 SNHLY and CDR2 FYNNEI. CDR3 bases: TGTGCCACTTCATTGAGCTCCTACGAGCAGTACTTC. Protein sequence: CATSLSSYEQYF.

The rearrangement uses TRBV9 and TRBJ2-1; TRBD2 is a possible D gene (5 bases). Trimming removed 0 bases from V and 7 bases from J, with 11 bases in between. The CDR3 spans 14 residues. CDR1 is SGDLS and CDR2 is YYNGEE in the germline V gene. The CDR3 region is CASSVEASLNEQFF. DNA of the CDR3: TGTGCCAGCAGCGTAGAGGCTAGCTTAAATGAGCAGTTCTTC.

Here the CDR3 DNA reads TGCGCCAGCAGCTTGGCCTCCGGGGGCCACGAGCAGTACTTC. Its translation: CASSLASGGHEQYF. This chain joins TRBV5-1 and TRBJ2-7, with D perhaps given as TRBD1 or TRBD2 (6 bases each). Germline CDR1 SGHRS, CDR2 YFSETQ. The CDR3 sequence is 14 residues long. Between the trimmed V and J ends, which lost 0 bases and 5 bases, there was a span of 12 bases.

This chain connects TRBV28 to TRBJ1-3, with D unresolved. The V end was cut by 6 bases, the J end by 0 bases, with 12 bases between. This CDR3 spans 15 amino acids. CDR1 MDHEN and CDR2 SYDVKM come from the germline V gene. CDR3 sequence: CASRRGRASGNTIYF. In nucleotides, the CDR3 is TGTGCCAGCAGGCGAGGGAGGGCCTCTGGAAACACCATATATTTT.

This rearrangement joins TRBV7-9 to TRBJ2-1, with 12 bases matching TRBD2. CDR1 and CDR2 (germline): SEHNR, FQNEAQ (reference sequence). The CDR3 has 15 amino acids. The V segment lost 3 bases and the J segment 9 bases; nucleotides outside the gene matches: 6. The DNA of the CDR3 is TGTGCCAGCAGCTTTGGACTAGCGGGATCTAGTGAGCAGTTCTTC. Its protein product is CASSFGLAGSSEQFF.

The chain links TRBV4-2 to TRBJ2-7; 8 positions agree with TRBD1. The ends lost 0 bases at V and 4 bases at J; junction bases unmatched: 2. This CDR3 region has 14 residues. From germline, CDR1 is LGHNA and CDR2 YNFKEQ. The CDR3 loop reads CASSQDRGPYEQYF. The CDR3 DNA reads TGTGCCAGCAGCCAAGACAGGGGGCCTTACGAGCAGTACTTC.

Points on this clone: The junction differs from germline at one of its ends, possibly a read error. The gene calls are TRBV18 and TRBJ1-1; D perhaps matches TRBD1 (6 bases). Germline CDR1 KGHSH, CDR2 LQKENI. CDR3 size: 12 residues. The CDR3 spells CASSGTSSEAFF. Written as DNA, the CDR3 is TGTGCCAGCTCCGGGACATCCTCTGAGGCTTTCTTT.

The genes are TRBV11-2 and TRBJ2-2; D is ambiguous. This CDR3 has 14 residues. CDR1 is SGHAT and CDR2 is FQNNGV in the germline V gene. V lost 1 base to trimming and J lost 4 bases, with 7 bases between them. Here the CDR3 DNA reads TGTGCCAGCAGCTTAGTGTATGGCACCGGGGAGCTGTTTTTT. Translating it yields CASSLVYGTGELFF.

The chain carries TRBV5-1 and TRBJ2-5; D unclear. This CDR3 is built from 12 residues. Germline CDR1 is SGHRS and CDR2 is YFSETQ. V was pared by 4 bases and J by 2 bases, with 6 bases between. Written as DNA, the CDR3 is TGCGCCAGCAGCCCAGAGCAAGAGACCCAGTACTTC. This translates into CASSPEQETQYF. Together with reference TRBV5-1 and TRBJ2-5, the CDR3 gives the full variable domain: KAGVTQTPRYLIKTRGQQVTLSCSPISGHRSVSWYQQTPGQGLQFLFEYFSETQRNKGNFPGRFSGRQFSNSRSEMNVSTLELGDSALYLCASSPEQETQYFGPGTRLLVL.

The rearrangement links TRBV30 to TRBJ2-7, with D tentatively TRBD2 (6 bases). Germline V gene sequence: CDR1 GTSNPN, CDR2 SVGIG (reference sequence). This CDR3 is 11 amino acids long. Trimming cost V 5 bases and J 6 bases, with 11 bases left between them. Here the CDR3 DNA reads TGTGCCTGGTCCCGCGGGGTCGAGCAGTACTTC. It is translated as CAWSRGVEQYF.

The chain carries TRBV7-6 and TRBJ2-1; 8 positions agree with TRBD2. This CDR3 has 16 residues. Germline lookup yields CDR1 SGHVS and CDR2 FNYEAQ. With 5 bases clipped from V and 0 bases from J, the junction kept 6 bases outside the gene matches. The CDR3 protein is CASSPSGGSSYNEQFF. The CDR3 region has the DNA TGTGCCAGCAGCCCCTCGGGGGGGAGCTCCTACAATGAGCAGTTCTTC.

This rearrangement joins TRBV10-3 to TRBJ1-1, with D possibly matching TRBD1 (5 bases). This CDR3 comprises 14 residues. V was pared by 4 bases and J by 5 bases, with 14 bases between. Per germline, CDR1 ENHRY and CDR2 SYGVKD. The CDR3 region has the DNA TGTGCCATCAGTGGGCGGGGGGAAGGTACTGAAGCTTTCTTT. It specifies CAISGRGEGTEAFF.

J is TRBJ2-5 and V is TRBV11-2; TRBD1 might be the D (6 bases). The CDR3 is 13 amino acids. CDR1 SGHAT and CDR2 FQNNGV come from the germline V gene. V lost 7 bases, J lost 5 bases, and 14 bases lay in between. DNA of the CDR3: TGTGCCAGCACCAAACAGGGAACCGAGACCCAGTACTTC. It yields the protein CASTKQGTETQYF. Using reference TRBV11-2 and TRBJ2-5 for the parts outside the CDR3, the full variable domain is EAGVAQSPRYKIIEKRQSVAFWCNPISGHATLYWYQQILGQGPKLLIQFQNNGVVDDSQLPKDRFSAERLKGVDSTLKIQPAKLEDSAVYLCASTKQGTETQYFGPGTRLLVL.

The chain couples TRBV7-2 to TRBJ1-1; D unresolved. Trimming pared 2 bases from V and 1 base from J, leaving 5 bases between. The germline gives CDR1 SGHTA, CDR2 FQGNSA. The CDR3 length is 13 residues. The CDR3 nucleotides are TGTGCCAGCAGCTTACAGCAGAACACTGAAGCTTTCTTT. Encoded protein: CASSLQQNTEAFF.

The V gene is TRBV15, the J gene TRBJ2-1; 8 bases map to TRBD2. The V and J ends lost 0 bases and 0 bases, in that order; junction bases with no gene match: 10. In germline, CDR1 is LNHNV, CDR2 YYDKDF (reference sequence). The CDR3 spans 19 residues. CDR3 sequence: CATSRDPAGALSSYNEQFF. The CDR3 nucleotides read TGTGCCACCAGCAGAGATCCAGCGGGGGCCCTGAGCTCCTACAATGAGCAGTTCTTC.

This clone is a singleton in its sample. The V and J genes are TRBV10-3 and TRBJ2-7; 8 bases line up with TRBD1. V was clipped by 5 bases and J by 4 bases; unmatched bases: 4. Germline V gene data show CDR1 as ENHRY and CDR2 as SYGVKD. This CDR3 spans 13 amino acids. The CDR3 sequence: CAISPRQGYEQYF. The CDR3 bases are TGTGCCATCAGTCCACGACAGGGGTACGAGCAGTACTTC.